This T cell receptor beta chain was documented in a study of read filtering for tumor transcriptome and immune sequencing. The table lists this clonotype with many counts. From roughly 390 ng of RNA, a library with molecular barcoded alpha/delta and beta/gamma adaptors was made. Each CDR3 protein is one row after TCRdb ran MiXCR on the reads. Of 50,000 or so distinct CDR3 sequences in the sample, approximately 12% were seen once. Germline CDR1 is SQVTM and CDR2 is ANQGSEA. The CDR3 contains 12 residues. Trimming took 7 bases from V and 5 from J, leaving 11 bases between them. The rearrangement joins TRBV29-1 to TRBJ1-4; D is uncertain. The source is a donor aged 40 or older with multiple myeloma. Material for sequencing was a population of CD138-negative cells sorted from bone marrow. CDR3 amino acids: CSAADPNEKLFF. In DNA form, the CDR3 reads TGCAGCGCCGCGGACCCAAATGAAAAACTGTTTTTT.